This TCR beta chain emerged from a study of T cells in Graves' hyperthyroidism and ophthalmopathy. Study results and caveats: Most thyroid-expanded clonotypes above 0.001 were also found in blood. The model anticipated ophthalmopathy a median around six months pre-onset.

The CDR3 is made up of 11 amino acids. Germline V gene data show CDR1 as SNHLY and CDR2 as FYNNEI. Amplification of TCR beta CDR3 regions was performed using RNA transcripts as template. When the TCR CDR3 underwent first-round RT-PCR, the HTBI primer set was used. TCRdb re-derived calls from the multiplex PCR reads in MiXCR, one entry per CDR3 protein. In the table there are under 650,000 distinct CDR3 sequences, around 16% of which are singletons. Hyperthyroidism of Graves' type that showed no ophthalmopathy progression within 18 months was stable. A word on this clonotype: As yet, its antigen is unknown. At one boundary the junction diverges from the germline segment, which might be a read error.

This chain uses TRBV2 with TRBJ1-1; the D is unclear. Input material: blood. This TCR was recovered from a woman aged 25-40 years with Graves' hyperthyroidism. The CDR3 DNA reads as TGTGCCAGCAGCACGGGATCCCATATTCTCTTT. Amino acid sequence: CASSTGSHILF.